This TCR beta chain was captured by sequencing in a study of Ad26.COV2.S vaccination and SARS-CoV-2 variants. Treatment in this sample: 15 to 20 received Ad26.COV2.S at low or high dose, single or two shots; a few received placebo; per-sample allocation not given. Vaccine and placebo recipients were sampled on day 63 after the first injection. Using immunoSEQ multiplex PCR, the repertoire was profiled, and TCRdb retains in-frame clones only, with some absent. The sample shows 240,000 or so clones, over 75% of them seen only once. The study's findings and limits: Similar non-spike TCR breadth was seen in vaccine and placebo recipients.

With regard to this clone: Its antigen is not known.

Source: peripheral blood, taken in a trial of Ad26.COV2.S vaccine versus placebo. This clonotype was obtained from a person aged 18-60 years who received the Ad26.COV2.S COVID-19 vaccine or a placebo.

As DNA, the CDR3 is TGTGCCAGCAGCCAAGGGAAGGGACTAGCGGTTTCCTACGAGCAGTACTTC. It is translated as CASSQGKGLAVSYEQYF. V usage is TRBV4-2 and J usage is TRBJ2-7, with 11 positions matching TRBD2. The CDR3 has 17 residues. V was pared by 1 base and J by 1 base, with 6 bases of the junction left unmatched. The V gene's germline CDR1 is LGHNA and CDR2 YNFKEQ.